A single sample is the source of the 23 T cell receptor beta chains below, sequenced in a study of OX40 agonist ivuxolimab in advanced cancers. Measured with immunoSEQ multiplex PCR; TCRdb has only the in-frame clones, and not every one. This sample has around 68,000 clones, with over 65% found just once. Material: CD4+ or CD8+ T cells sorted from blood, obtained in a trial of the OX40 agonist ivuxolimab. The source of these receptors is an adult with an advanced solid tumor such as melanoma, head and neck, liver or kidney cancer.

In this sample, this clone turned up once. The chain carries TRBV27 and TRBJ2-5, with 10 bases that match TRBD2. The CDR3 totals 16 residues. V gave up 6 bases and J gave up 5 bases; unmatched junction bases: 12. CDR1 and CDR2 from the germline V gene are MNHEY and SMNVEV (reference sequence). CDR3 DNA sequence: TGTGCCAGCAGGGGCCTAGCGGGGGCCTCCCGGGAGACCCAGTACTTC. It specifies CASRGLAGASRETQYF.

This clone has only one observation. The J gene is TRBJ2-7, the V gene TRBV20-1; TRBD1 is a possible D gene (6 bases). This CDR3 spans 11 amino acids. V was clipped by 2 bases and J by 4 bases, with 6 bases between them. CDR1 DFQATT and CDR2 SNEGSKA come from the germline V gene (reference sequence). CDR3 region: CSARQGYEQYF. The CDR3 coding sequence is TGCAGTGCTAGACAGGGGTACGAGCAGTACTTC.

CDR3 nucleotides: TGCGCCAGCAGCCTCCGGGACACAATCACAGATACGCAGTATTTT. It yields the protein CASSLRDTITDTQYF. The chain employs TRBV5-1 and TRBJ2-3, with TRBD1 as a possible D gene (6 bases). CDR1 SGHRS and CDR2 YFSETQ come from the germline V gene. Trimming removed 4 bases from V and 2 bases from J, with 14 bases in between. The CDR3 loop spans 15 amino acids.

The gene calls are TRBV6-6 and TRBJ2-7; 10 bases match TRBD2. CDR3 length: 13 residues. Germline CDR1 and CDR2: MNHNY and SVGAGI (reference sequence). The junction had 5 bases not matched to a gene; V was cut back by 11 bases and J by 1 base. CDR3 residues: CAGSSGGSYEQYF. Here the CDR3 DNA reads TGTGCCGGCTCTAGCGGGGGATCCTACGAGCAGTACTTC.

The table lists this clone with a few counts. The rearrangement links TRBV2 to TRBJ2-7; the match to TRBD1 covers 8 bases. The germline V gene has CDR1 SNHLY and CDR2 FYNNEI. This CDR3 is 14 amino acids long. V lost 6 bases to trimming and J lost 3 bases; unmatched junction nucleotides: 7. This chain's CDR3 is CASRRTGWDYEQYF. CDR3 coding DNA: TGTGCCAGCAGAAGGACAGGGTGGGACTACGAGCAGTACTTC.

The rearrangement links TRBV5-6 to TRBJ1-4; possibly TRBD1 for D (5 bases). From germline, CDR1 is SGHDT and CDR2 YYEEEE. V was shortened by 4 bases and J by 7 bases, with 11 bases between the two germline ends. The CDR3 length is 13 residues. In DNA, the CDR3 is TGTGCCAGCAGCAGGACACCTACTGAAAAACTGTTTTTT. It codes for CASSRTPTEKLFF. The full variable domain, its missing parts supplied by reference TRBV5-6 and TRBJ1-4, is DAGVTQSPTHLIKTRGQQVTLRCSPKSGHDTVSWYQQALGQGPQFIFQYYEEEERQRGNFPDRFSGHQFPNYSSELNVNALLLGDSALYLCASSRTPTEKLFFGSGTQLSVL.

J is TRBJ2-3 and V is TRBV10-1; tentatively, D is TRBD1 (5 bases). The germline V gene has CDR1 WNHNN and CDR2 SYGVQD (reference sequence). V dropped 3 bases and J dropped 3 bases, with 13 bases sitting between them. This CDR3 has 15 residues. The CDR3 nucleotides are TGCGCCAGCAGTGACACAGGAATGGGGACAGATACGCAGTATTTT. Protein product: CASSDTGMGTDTQYF.

The rearrangement joins TRBV18 to TRBJ1-2, with D perhaps matching TRBD1 (6 bases). Per the germline V gene, CDR1 is KGHSH and CDR2 is LQKENI. This CDR3 contains 14 residues. Trimming took 0 bases from V and 6 from J, leaving 11 bases between them. As DNA, the CDR3 is TGTGCCAGCTCACCACCTGGGTCAGGGGATGGCTACACCTTC. Encoded protein: CASSPPGSGDGYTF.

V and J are TRBV5-8 and TRBJ1-4, with D possibly being TRBD1 (5 bases). The CDR3 is 12 residues long. Germline CDR1 is SGHTS and CDR2 is YDEGEE. The germline V and J ends were trimmed by 6 bases and 8 bases, with 11 bases remaining between them. CDR3 DNA: TGTGCCAGCAACCAGGGAGGCGAAAAACTGTTTTTT. Amino acid sequence: CASNQGGEKLFF.

CDR3 protein: CASSLVGGATNEKLFF. CDR3 nucleotide sequence: TGTGCCAGCAGCTTAGTAGGCGGGGCAACTAATGAAAAACTGTTTTTT. V gene TRBV7-2 combines with J gene TRBJ1-4, with no clear D. V lost 1 base to trimming and J lost 0 bases, with 9 bases between them. CDR1 and CDR2 from the germline V gene are SGHTA and FQGNSA. The CDR3 contains 16 residues.

The chain has TRBV7-2 and TRBJ1-2, with D hard to call. Germline CDR1 and CDR2: SGHTA and FQGNSA. The CDR3 length is 14 residues. V lost 0 bases and J lost 3, with 8 bases in between. CDR3 sequence: CASSLAARDYGYTF. In DNA form, the CDR3 reads TGTGCCAGCAGCTTAGCTGCGAGGGACTATGGCTACACCTTC.

J is TRBJ2-7 and V is TRBV4-2, with 8 bases fitting TRBD2. Per germline, CDR1 LGHNA and CDR2 YNFKEQ. The CDR3 contains 16 residues. Unmatched junction bases numbered 6, after V lost 2 bases and J lost 0 bases. As DNA, the CDR3 is TGTGCCAGCAGCCAATTGAACGGGGGGGCCTCCTACGAGCAGTACTTC. Its translation is CASSQLNGGASYEQYF.

This chain links TRBV12-5 with TRBJ2-1; the D is unclear. From germline, CDR1 is LGHNT and CDR2 FRNRAP. The germline V and J ends were trimmed by 4 bases and 10 bases, with 8 bases remaining between them. The length of the CDR3 is 11 residues. The CDR3 protein is CASGSNGEQFF. The CDR3 region has the DNA TGTGCTAGTGGTTCGAACGGGGAGCAGTTCTTC.

The rearrangement uses TRBV19 and TRBJ1-1, with D hard to call. The CDR3 contains 12 residues. Germline V gene lookup returns CDR1 LNHDA and CDR2 SQIVND (reference sequence). V lost 7 bases and J lost 10, with 16 bases in between. The CDR3 nucleotides read TGTGCCAGTACCCCAGACGTCACCCGAGCTTTCTTT. Translated: CASTPDVTRAFF.

The chain recombines TRBV7-8 with TRBJ2-3; D ambiguous. Trimming took off 3 bases at V and 2 bases at J, with 6 bases between the two ends. The CDR3 has 13 residues. Germline V gene sequence: CDR1 SGHVS, CDR2 FQNEAQ. The CDR3 DNA reads TGTGCCAGCAGCTTCCCGAACACAGATACGCAGTATTTT. Residues: CASSFPNTDTQYF.

J is TRBJ2-3 and V is TRBV7-9; tentative D call: TRBD2 (5 bases). The V gene lost 5 bases and the J gene lost 0 bases, with 24 bases spanning the gap. The CDR3 has 19 residues. Germline-derived CDR1 and CDR2 are SEHNR and FQNEAQ (reference sequence). The CDR3 sequence is CASSRGGSWAGPSTDTQYF. The CDR3 nucleotides read TGTGCCAGCAGCCGCGGAGGATCGTGGGCGGGCCCGAGCACAGATACGCAGTATTTT. Complete variable domain (other parts from reference TRBV7-9 and TRBJ2-3): DTGVSQNPRHKITKRGQNVTFRCDPISEHNRLYWYRQTLGQGPEFLTYFQNEAQLEKSRLLSDRFSAERPKGSFSTLEIQRTEQGDSAMYLCASSRGGSWAGPSTDTQYFGPGTRLTVL.

V gene TRBV18 combines with J gene TRBJ1-1, with D unclear. Germline assignment: CDR1 KGHSH and CDR2 LQKENI. V shed 0 bases and J shed 4 bases, with 12 bases lying between them. This CDR3 has 15 residues. This chain's CDR3 is CASSPPPGFGTEAFF. CDR3 nucleotides: TGTGCCAGCTCACCACCGCCGGGCTTCGGCACTGAAGCTTTCTTT. Full variable domain (missing parts from reference TRBV18 and TRBJ1-1): NAGVMQNPRHLVRRRGQEARLRCSPMKGHSHVYWYRQLPEEGLKFMVYLQKENIIDESGMPKERFSAEFPKEGPSILRIQQVVRGDSAAYFCASSPPPGFGTEAFFGQGTRLTVV.

The chain carries TRBV29-1 and TRBJ2-7, with TRBD1 matching 8 bases. Trimming at V came to 0 bases and at J to 2 bases, leaving 6 bases not matched to a gene. Germline CDR1 reads SQVTM; CDR2 reads ANQGSEA. This CDR3 is 15 amino acids long. The CDR3 region has the DNA TGCAGCGTTGAAGATCCTTCAGGGGGCACCTACGAGCAGTACTTC. Translation gives CSVEDPSGGTYEQYF.

The gene calls are TRBV9 and TRBJ2-5, with a weak D call TRBD2 (5 bases). The V gene lost 0 bases and the J gene lost 11 bases, with 17 bases spanning the gap. Germline V gives CDR1 SGDLS, CDR2 YYNGEE. The CDR3 contains 14 residues. The CDR3 is CASSVVALAGEQYF. DNA of the CDR3: TGTGCCAGCAGCGTAGTAGCCCTAGCTGGTGAGCAGTACTTC.

This clone was observed a few times. The CDR3 loop reads CASSENEEYYGYTF. The DNA for the CDR3 is TGTGCCAGCAGTGAAAATGAGGAATACTATGGCTACACCTTC. The rearrangement uses TRBV6-1 and TRBJ1-2, with D unresolved. Germline-derived CDR1 and CDR2 are MNHNS and SASEGT. The length of the CDR3 is 14 residues. Trimming shortened V by 2 bases and J by 3 bases, and 10 bases separated the two germline ends.

V gene TRBV11-2 combines with J gene TRBJ2-7; D might be TRBD1 (5 bases). The germline gives CDR1 SGHAT, CDR2 FQNNGV. Trimming took 5 bases from V and 2 from J, leaving 16 bases between them. The CDR3 consists of 15 residues. This CDR3 is CASSLTDTLAYEQYF. CDR3 coding DNA: TGTGCCAGCAGCCTGACAGATACCTTAGCCTACGAGCAGTACTTC. The full variable domain, in which reference TRBV11-2 and TRBJ2-7 provide the parts outside the CDR3, is EAGVAQSPRYKIIEKRQSVAFWCNPISGHATLYWYQQILGQGPKLLIQFQNNGVVDDSQLPKDRFSAERLKGVDSTLKIQPAKLEDSAVYLCASSLTDTLAYEQYFGPGTRLTVT.

A few counts support this clone. The chain recombines TRBV11-2 with TRBJ2-3; a possible D gene is TRBD1 (6 bases). There are 16 residues in the CDR3. V shed 1 base and J shed 5 bases, with 16 bases lying between them. Germline CDR1 reads SGHAT; CDR2 reads FQNNGV. Here the CDR3 reads CASSLVPLGAQDTQYF. The CDR3 nucleotides are TGTGCCAGCAGCTTAGTCCCCCTGGGGGCGCAAGATACGCAGTATTTT.

This clone was counted a single time. V usage is TRBV7-8 and J usage is TRBJ1-4; a weak D match, TRBD1 (5 bases). The CDR3 is 16 amino acids. The germline V and J ends were trimmed by 5 bases and 7 bases, with 20 bases remaining between them. Germline V lookup: CDR1 SGHVS, CDR2 FQNEAQ. The CDR3 region has the DNA TGTGCCAGCAGCCTGACAGCGGACCGCTGGACTGAAAAACTGTTTTTT. It yields the protein CASSLTADRWTEKLFF.